This TCR beta chain is drawn from a study of beta chain features in type 1 diabetes. The isolated RNA, all of it, was reverse transcribed, so expressed TCRB transcripts were what got sequenced. Profiled with immunoSEQ multiplex PCR; TCRdb holds only in-frame clones, not every one. The table lists 130,000 to 150,000 clones, 9% to 9.5% of them singletons, with roughly 0.69% in the top ten. This TCR derives from a man between 18 and 35 years old in good health. Sequencing was done on a sample of central memory CD4+ T cells from blood.

In nucleotides, the CDR3 is TGTGCCAGCAGCTCCAACCGACTAGCGGGGGGGCGTGGTCCAGATACGCAGTATTTT. Its protein is CASSSNRLAGGRGPDTQYF. The J gene is TRBJ2-3, the V gene TRBV7-6; TRBD2 matches 14 bases. V lost 4 bases, J lost 4 bases, and 13 bases stayed unmatched. CDR3 length: 19 amino acids. Germline V lookup: CDR1 SGHVS, CDR2 FNYEAQ.